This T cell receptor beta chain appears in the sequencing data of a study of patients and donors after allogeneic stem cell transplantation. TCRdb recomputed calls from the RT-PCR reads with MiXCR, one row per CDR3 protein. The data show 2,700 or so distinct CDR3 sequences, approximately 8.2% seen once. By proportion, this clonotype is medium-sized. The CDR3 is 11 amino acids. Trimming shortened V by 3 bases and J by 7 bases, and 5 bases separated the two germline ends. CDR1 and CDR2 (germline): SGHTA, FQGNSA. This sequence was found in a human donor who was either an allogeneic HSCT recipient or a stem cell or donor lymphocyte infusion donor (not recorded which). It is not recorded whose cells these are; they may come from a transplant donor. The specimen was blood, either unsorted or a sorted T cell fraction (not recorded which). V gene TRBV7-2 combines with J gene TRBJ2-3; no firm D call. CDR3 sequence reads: CASSLQHTQYF. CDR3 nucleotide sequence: TGTGCCAGCAGCTTGCAGCATACGCAGTATTTT.